The clone carrying this T cell receptor (beta chain) was detected once. Its antigen remains unknown. This sample is drawn from a study of cytotoxic CD8 clonotypes in ibrutinib-treated CLL. Study results and limitations: Clonality went up at the time of ibrutinib response, stayed stable in sustained remission, and later dropped back toward its baseline level at progression.

Produced via immunoSEQ multiplex PCR; TCRdb's table is partial and in-frame only. This table has tens of thousands of clones, more than 60% appearing once. The CDR3 length is 15 residues. The trim removed 5 bases at V and 0 bases at J, leaving 5 bases unmatched. The germline V gene has CDR1 MNHNY and CDR2 SVGAGI (reference sequence). The sequenced sample was PBMCs, obtained after 12 months of ibrutinib treatment. The TCR sequence derives from a human donor with chronic lymphocytic leukemia. The genes are TRBV6-6 and TRBJ2-5; TRBD2 aligns across 8 bases. CDR3 in amino acids: CASSPLAGNQETQYF. The CDR3 DNA reads TGTGCCAGCAGTCCCCTAGCGGGCAACCAAGAGACCCAGTACTTC.